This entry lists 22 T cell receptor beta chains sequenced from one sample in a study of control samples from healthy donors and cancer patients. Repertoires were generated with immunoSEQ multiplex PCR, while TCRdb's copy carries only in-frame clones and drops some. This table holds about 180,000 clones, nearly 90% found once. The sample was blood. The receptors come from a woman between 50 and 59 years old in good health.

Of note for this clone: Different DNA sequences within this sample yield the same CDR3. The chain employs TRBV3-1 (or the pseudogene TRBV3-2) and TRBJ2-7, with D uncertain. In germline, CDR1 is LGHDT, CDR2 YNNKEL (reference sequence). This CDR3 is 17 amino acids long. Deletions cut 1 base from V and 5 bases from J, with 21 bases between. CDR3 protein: CASSQVFRSWGIHEQYF. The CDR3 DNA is TGTGCCAGCAGCCAAGTGTTTAGGTCCTGGGGTATCCACGAGCAGTACTTC.

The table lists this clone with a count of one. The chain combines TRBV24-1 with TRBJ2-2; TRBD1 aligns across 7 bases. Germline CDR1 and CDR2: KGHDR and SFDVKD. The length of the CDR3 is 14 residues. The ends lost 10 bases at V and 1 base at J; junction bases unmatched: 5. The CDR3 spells CATSRTGNTGELFF. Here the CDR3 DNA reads TGTGCCACAAGCAGGACAGGGAACACCGGGGAGCTGTTTTTT.

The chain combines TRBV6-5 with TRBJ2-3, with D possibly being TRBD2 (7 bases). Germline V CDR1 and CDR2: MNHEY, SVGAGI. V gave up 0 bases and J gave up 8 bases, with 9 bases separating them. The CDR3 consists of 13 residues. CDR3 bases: TGTGCCAGCAGTTACTCGAGGGGGGGTACGCAGTATTTT. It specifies CASSYSRGGTQYF.

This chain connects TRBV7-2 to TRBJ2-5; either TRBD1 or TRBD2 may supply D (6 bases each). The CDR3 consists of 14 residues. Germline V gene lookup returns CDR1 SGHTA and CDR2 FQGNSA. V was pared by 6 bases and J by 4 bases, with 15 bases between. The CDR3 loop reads CASRFGGGRETQYF. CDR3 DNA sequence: TGTGCCAGCAGGTTCGGAGGGGGACGAGAGACCCAGTACTTC.

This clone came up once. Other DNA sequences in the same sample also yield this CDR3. CDR3 in amino acids: CASSVGGTDTQYF. CDR3 DNA: TGTGCCAGCAGCGTAGGGGGAACAGATACGCAGTATTTT. The rearrangement links TRBV9 to TRBJ2-3; no reliable D call. This CDR3 has 13 amino acids. Germline CDR1 reads SGDLS; CDR2 reads YYNGEE. V was trimmed by 0 bases and J by 3 bases, leaving 5 bases between them.

The CDR3 loop is CATAGRGPLDNEQFF. CDR3 bases: TGTGCCACCGCGGGGCGCGGACCCTTGGACAATGAGCAGTTCTTC. V is TRBV10-3 and J is TRBJ2-1, with D maybe TRBD2 (6 bases). Trimming left V 10 bases short and J 5 bases short, with 21 bases between. CDR1 is ENHRY and CDR2 is SYGVKD in the germline V gene. This CDR3 has 15 amino acids.

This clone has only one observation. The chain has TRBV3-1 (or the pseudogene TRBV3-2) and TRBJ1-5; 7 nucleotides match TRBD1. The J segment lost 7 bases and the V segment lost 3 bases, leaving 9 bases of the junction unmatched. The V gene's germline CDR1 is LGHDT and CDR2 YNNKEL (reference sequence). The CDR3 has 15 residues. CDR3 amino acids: CASSQGGDSRQPQHF. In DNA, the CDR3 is TGTGCCAGCAGCCAGGGGGGGGACAGTAGACAGCCCCAGCATTTT.

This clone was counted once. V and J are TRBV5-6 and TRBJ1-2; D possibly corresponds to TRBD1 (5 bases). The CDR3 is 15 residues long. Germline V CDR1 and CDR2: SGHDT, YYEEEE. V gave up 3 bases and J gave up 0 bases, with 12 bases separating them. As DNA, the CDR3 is TGTGCCAGCAGCTGGGGGGGATCAGCTAACTATGGCTACACCTTC. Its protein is CASSWGGSANYGYTF.

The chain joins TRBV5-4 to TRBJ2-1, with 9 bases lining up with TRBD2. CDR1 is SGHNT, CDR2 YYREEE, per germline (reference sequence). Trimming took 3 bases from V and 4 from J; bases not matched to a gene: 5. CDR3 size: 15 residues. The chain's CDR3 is CASSSQTSGYNEQFF. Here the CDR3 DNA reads TGTGCCAGCAGCTCCCAGACTAGCGGTTACAATGAGCAGTTCTTC.

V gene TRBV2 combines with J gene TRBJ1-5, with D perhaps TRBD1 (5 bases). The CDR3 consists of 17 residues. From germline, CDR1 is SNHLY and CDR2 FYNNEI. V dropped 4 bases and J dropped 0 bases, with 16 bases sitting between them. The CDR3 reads CASSGQTASNSNQPQHF. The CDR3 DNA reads TGTGCCAGCAGTGGCCAGACAGCGTCCAATAGCAATCAGCCCCAGCATTTT.

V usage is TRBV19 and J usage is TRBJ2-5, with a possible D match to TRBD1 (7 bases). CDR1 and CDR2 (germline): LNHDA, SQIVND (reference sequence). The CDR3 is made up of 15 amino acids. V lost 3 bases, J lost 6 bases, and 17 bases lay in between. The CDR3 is CASSMEGALPKTQYF. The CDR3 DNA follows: TGTGCCAGTAGTATGGAGGGGGCTTTGCCGAAGACCCAGTACTTC.

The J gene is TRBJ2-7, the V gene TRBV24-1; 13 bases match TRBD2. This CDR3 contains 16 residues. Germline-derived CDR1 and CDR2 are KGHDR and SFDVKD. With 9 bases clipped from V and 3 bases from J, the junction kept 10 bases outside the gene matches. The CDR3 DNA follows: TGTGCCACCGCCGGACTAGCGGGAGATTCGGTCTACGAGCAGTACTTC. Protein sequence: CATAGLAGDSVYEQYF.

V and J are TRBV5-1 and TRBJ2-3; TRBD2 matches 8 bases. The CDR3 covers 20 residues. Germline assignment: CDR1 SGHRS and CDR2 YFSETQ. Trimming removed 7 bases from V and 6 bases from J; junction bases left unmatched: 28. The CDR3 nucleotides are TGCGCCAGCGGTTCGCCATCCCGGCGGGTAGCGGGATCCCCCGGGGATACGCAGTATTTT. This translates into CASGSPSRRVAGSPGDTQYF.

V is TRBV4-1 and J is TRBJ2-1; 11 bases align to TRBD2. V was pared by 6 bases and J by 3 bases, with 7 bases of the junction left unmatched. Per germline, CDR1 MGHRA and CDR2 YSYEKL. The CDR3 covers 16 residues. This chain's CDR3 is CASSHPSGGFYNEQFF. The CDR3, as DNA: TGCGCCAGCAGTCACCCTAGCGGGGGGTTCTACAATGAGCAGTTCTTC.

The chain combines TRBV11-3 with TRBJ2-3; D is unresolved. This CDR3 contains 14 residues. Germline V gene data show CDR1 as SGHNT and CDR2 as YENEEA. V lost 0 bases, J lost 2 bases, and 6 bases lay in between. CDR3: CASSLDWATDTQYF. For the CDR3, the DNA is TGTGCCAGCAGCTTAGATTGGGCCACAGATACGCAGTATTTT.

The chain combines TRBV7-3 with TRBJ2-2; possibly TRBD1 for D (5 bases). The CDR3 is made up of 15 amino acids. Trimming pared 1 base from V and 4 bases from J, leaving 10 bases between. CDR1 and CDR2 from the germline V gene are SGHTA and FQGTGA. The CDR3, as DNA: TGTGCCAGCAGCTTAAAAGGGGCCGGCACCGGGGAGCTGTTTTTT. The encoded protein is CASSLKGAGTGELFF.

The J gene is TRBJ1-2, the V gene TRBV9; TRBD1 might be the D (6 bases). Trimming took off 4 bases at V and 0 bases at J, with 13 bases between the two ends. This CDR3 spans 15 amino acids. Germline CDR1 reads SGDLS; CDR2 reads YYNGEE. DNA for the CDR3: TGTGCCAGCAGCCCGCGACAGGATTCTAACTATGGCTACACCTTC. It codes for CASSPRQDSNYGYTF.

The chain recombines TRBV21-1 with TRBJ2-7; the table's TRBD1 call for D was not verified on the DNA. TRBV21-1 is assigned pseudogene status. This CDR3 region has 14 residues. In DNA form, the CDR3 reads TGTGCCAGCACCGACCGGGACAGTACCTACGAGCAGTACTTC. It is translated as CASTDRDSTYEQYF.

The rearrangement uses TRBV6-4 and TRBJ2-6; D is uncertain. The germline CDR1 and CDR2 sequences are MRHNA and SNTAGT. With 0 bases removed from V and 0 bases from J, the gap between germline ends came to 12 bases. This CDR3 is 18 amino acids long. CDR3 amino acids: CASSDSALVFSGANVLTF. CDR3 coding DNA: TGTGCCAGCAGTGACTCGGCCTTAGTGTTCTCTGGGGCCAACGTCCTGACTTTC.

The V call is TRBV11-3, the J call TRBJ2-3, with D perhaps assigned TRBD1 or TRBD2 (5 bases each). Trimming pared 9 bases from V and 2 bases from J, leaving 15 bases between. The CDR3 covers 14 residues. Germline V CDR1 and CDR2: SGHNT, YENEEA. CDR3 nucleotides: TGTGCCAGTTCTCTGAGCGGACACACAGATACGCAGTATTTT. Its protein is CASSLSGHTDTQYF. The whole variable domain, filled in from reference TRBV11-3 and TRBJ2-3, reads EAGVVQSPRYKIIEKKQPVAFWCNPISGHNTLYWYLQNLGQGPELLIRYENEEAVDDSQLPKDRFSAERLKGVDSTLKIQPAELGDSAVYLCASSLSGHTDTQYFGPGTRLTVL.

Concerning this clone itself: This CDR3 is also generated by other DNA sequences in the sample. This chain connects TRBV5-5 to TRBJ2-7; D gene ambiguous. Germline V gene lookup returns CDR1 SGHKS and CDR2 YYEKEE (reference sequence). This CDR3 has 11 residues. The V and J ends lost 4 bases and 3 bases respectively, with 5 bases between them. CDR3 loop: CASSANYEQYF. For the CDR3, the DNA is TGTGCCAGCAGCGCCAACTACGAGCAGTACTTC.

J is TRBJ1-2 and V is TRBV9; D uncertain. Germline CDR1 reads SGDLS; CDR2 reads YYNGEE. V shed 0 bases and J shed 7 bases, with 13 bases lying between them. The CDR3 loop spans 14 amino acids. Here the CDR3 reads CASSVGNLKGGYTF. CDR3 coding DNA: TGTGCCAGCAGCGTAGGGAACCTAAAGGGTGGCTACACCTTC. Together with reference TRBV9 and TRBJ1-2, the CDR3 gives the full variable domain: DSGVTQTPKHLITATGQRVTLRCSPRSGDLSVYWYQQSLDQGLQFLIQYYNGEERAKGNILERFSAQQFPDLHSELNLSSLELGDSALYFCASSVGNLKGGYTFGSGTRLTVV.